The present T cell receptor (beta chain) was sequenced within a study of cytomegalovirus exposure and HLA in healthy donors (dated by TCRdb to about 2017). For the study in its entirety: An earlier analysis of 587 of the donors reported 276 Gb of sequence data and 95 million to 120 million unique TCR beta sequences obtained from about 180 million T cells. An early release that covered more than 550 HLA-typed donors contained 250 to 350 gigabases of sequencing data and about 93 million unique TCR sequences. The genetic ancestry cluster associated with self-reported Caucasian donors included about 81% of the roughly 410 genotyped donors. The study aimed to test whether signatures of past pathogen exposure could be identified by cataloging public T cell receptors. Using immunosequencing, the study profiled T cell repertoires from 666 subjects and related those repertoires to cytomegalovirus serostatus. In addition to the first cohort of 650 to 800 subjects, a separate validation cohort of 120 different subjects was used. High-throughput TCR immunosequencing, statistical association of individual TCRs with disease status, and machine learning were combined to predict cytomegalovirus infection status. A later analysis re-analyzed previously published TCR beta repertoires from roughly 600 donors and added high-resolution HLA genotyping to study TCR occurrence patterns. In the later analysis, no new phenotypic data were used to find candidate immune exposures; instead, reliance was placed on TCR beta sequences and their occurrence across donors. An earlier analysis of 587 of the donors applied high-throughput TCR beta sequencing to assess whether each TCR beta V gene segment acted as functional or pseudogenic. Alongside the repertoire data, information on donor age, sex, ethnicity and CMV serostatus was compiled. A later genetic analysis used genome-wide SNP genotypes for about three fifths of the roughly 700 donors, treating that subset as a discovery cohort. All discovery cohort repertoires had been generated using a single sequencing platform. Both class I and class II loci were covered by HLA typing, at four-digit resolution. Typing coverage varied by locus: 629-630 donors for A, B, C, DRB1 and DQB1; approximately 560 for DQA1; nearly 610 for DPA1; fewer than 480 for DPB1. Several DR-DQ haplotypes were handled as single units for association and clustering because linkage in the cohort was strong. Across approximately 400 genotyped donors of the cohort, an average of roughly 230,000 unique TCR beta nucleotide sequences per donor were sequenced, and 15% to 20% of those sequences were non-productive. Study-level results and caveats: In vitro tests confirmed that a few of the cytomegalovirus-associated TCR beta chains recognize cytomegalovirus antigens. Strong co-occurrence of HLA alleles, especially DR and DQ, made assigning TCR associations to individual alleles difficult. According to the authors, the approach could potentially be generalized to other disease states and immunological phenotypes. A later genetic analysis reported fewer N-insertions in productive TCRs among donors in an Asian-associated ancestry cluster than the roughly 650-donor mean. The presence/absence analyses assumed that sequencing depth was roughly uniform across donors, and that assumption may not be true. According to a later analysis, most CMV-associated TCR beta chains appeared to be HLA-restricted, and the HLA associations seemed to be driven largely by CMV exposure. A further reported finding was that TCR beta sequences accurately predicted the HLA-A and HLA-B alleles for most subjects in the first cohort. For the cohort, immune exposure information was limited to CMV serostatus. A later analysis found that TCR association rates varied across HLA loci, with DRB1 alleles showing the most associated TCRs and HLA-C alleles the fewest. This cohort had only TCR beta chains sequenced, and the lack of alpha or paired-chain data limited which features could be detected. In a later analysis, HLA-associated TCR beta chains were found to be more clonally expanded and to have lower generation probabilities than equally common non-associated chains. An association between a missense DCLRE1C variant and V-gene and J-gene trimming of TCR beta chains was found in a later genetic analysis and replicated in an independent cohort. Some IMGT-functional V segments, including TRBV6-2 and TRBV6-3, could not be distinguished by the 87-base-pair reads and were therefore excluded. HLA typing was unavailable for some donors at each locus, so association tests used only the typed subset. Because counts were too low, roughly 18 rarely observed V segments, including chromosome 9 orphons, were left out of the earlier analysis of 587 of the donors. The classifier was reported to diagnose cytomegalovirus status with high specificity and sensitivity in both the original and validation cohorts. A cluster of highly shared sequence variants was judged likely to be a technical artifact of the sequencing pipeline. Most TCR sequences were observed very rarely across donors, whereas some public TCRs were present in many individuals. In a later analysis, about 17,000 TCR beta sequences were associated with specific HLA alleles at a false discovery rate of 0.05. Broadly in line with IMGT annotations, most TCR beta V segments showed up in productive rearrangements about 87% or about 30% of the time in an earlier analysis of roughly 590 of the donors. Linkage disequilibrium might explain the correlated functional status among segregating V segments, but an unknown experimental factor could not be ruled out. The study gave a list of under 200 TCR beta chains associated with cytomegalovirus. According to a later analysis, parvovirus B19, influenza, CMV and Epstein-Barr virus appeared linked to several top co-occurrence clusters.

The cohort consisted of 600 or so healthy bone marrow donors. At the time of sampling, all cohort members were nominally healthy, though unrecorded immune exposures were likely present. The donor tested CMV seronegative and was one of the 352 seronegative cohort members. Every donor gave a peripheral blood sample, and the peripheral blood mononuclear cells from that sample were used for TCR beta sequencing. The Qiagen DNeasy Blood Extraction Kit was used to extract genomic DNA from the blood cell samples. V lost 5 bases and J lost 5 bases, and the count of bases not matched to a germline gene is 7. Taken from the germline V gene, the CDR1 and CDR2 loops are SGHTA and FQGNSA. From cysteine to phenylalanine, the CDR3 is 14 amino acids long. Only the CDR3 DNA stays, 42 bases, in frame from base 1. The protocol used for the library was the immunoSEQ multiplex PCR assay. For the multiplex PCR, a mixture combining 60 forward primers for TCR Vbeta segments and 13 reverse primers for TCR Jbeta segments was used. Amplification of the CDR3 region of rearranged TCR beta genes was performed with a multiplex PCR assay on genomic DNA. The amplified TCR beta libraries were sequenced on the Illumina HiSeq System as 87-base-pair reads. On the authors' methods: Across the 700 or so repertoires, a later analysis counted roughly 77 million unique TCR beta chains, around 11 million of which were shared by at least two donors. To remove PCR and sequencing errors, raw reads were error-corrected and collapsed into unique sequences using a nearest-neighbor algorithm that merged closely related sequences. CDR3 sequences were aligned to IMGT reference sequences to assign V, D and J gene segments. For a sequence to be retained, at least a six-nucleotide match to both a V gene segment and a J gene segment was required. A rearrangement counted as productive if the CDR3 had no stop codons and remained in frame with V and J, and every other rearrangement counted as non-productive. CDR3 was defined by IMGT convention, running from the second conserved V-encoded cysteine to the conserved J-encoded phenylalanine. In an earlier analysis of more than 550 of the donors, sequences lacking an unambiguous match to a single V gene segment were excluded. An earlier analysis of a few hundred of the donors called V segments functional above 56.7% productive rearrangements and segregating when the between-donor standard deviation exceeded 5%. A statistical classification framework was built to diagnose cytomegalovirus status from the catalog of TCR beta chain sequences. A later analysis assigned V and J genes by comparing TCR nucleotide sequences with IMGT/GENE-DB human TR gene sequences. A later analysis assigned CDR3 sequences and most-parsimonious VDJ recombination scenarios with the TCRdist pipeline. In a later analysis, every TCR beta chain was defined by the combination of its CDR3 amino acid sequence and its V-gene family, and reads without a unique V-gene family were dropped. In a later analysis, around 650 highly shared, low-generation-probability nucleotide sequences were removed to address suspected cross-contamination and a sequencing artifact. For each public chain, a later analysis derived a clonal expansion index from normalized ranks of inferred template counts within each repertoire. Generation probabilities in a later analysis came from a VDJ recombination model fitted to out-of-frame rearrangements, and those results were checked against IGoR. A later analysis scored TCR-TCR, TCR-HLA and TCR-CMV co-occurrence with hypergeometric tests, applying a repertoire-size bias correction to TCR pairs. False discovery rates were estimated in a later analysis by permuting HLA or CMV assignments 20 times. In a later analysis, co-occurring TCRs were grouped using DBSCAN, with TCRdist sequence similarity added in when clustering inside HLA-allele-positive subsets. For co-occurrence clustering, repertoires with fewer than 30,000 or more than 120,000 public chains were excluded, along with four to six repertoires with anomalous nucleotide sharing. The clones in this table, taken by TCRdb from immuneACCESS, are in-frame only. Not every clone is retained; where verified, under half of the shortfall comes from an unresolved V gene, and the cause of the rest is unknown. Clone size and V and J calls were adopted from that table, with D and trimming inferred from the DNA. Within this sample are about 180,000 clones, with 82% of them counted one time only. The ten largest clonotypes hold less than 2% of the sample.

In the case of this clone: Its target antigen remains unknown. Per-nucleotide qualities are absent, and no much larger clonotype sits a single base away.

The sequenced sample consisted of PBMCs. The TCR was taken from a man aged 40-50 years in good health and CMV-seronegative. The receptor chain draws on TRBV7-2 and TRBJ2-3; 7 middle bases align to TRBD1. The sequenced DNA is TGTGCCAGCAGCCCAGTAGGGGGCAGAGATACGCAGTATTTT. The resulting protein is CASSPVGGRDTQYF.